One sample yielded the 25 T cell receptor beta chains listed below, sequenced in a study of cytomegalovirus exposure and HLA in healthy donors. The primer mix had 60 Vbeta and 13 Jbeta primers. The table came from immunoSEQ multiplex PCR; TCRdb's copy has only in-frame clones and leaves some out. The listing records about 200,000 clones. The sample was PBMCs. The source is a man between 25 and 39 years old in good health and CMV-seronegative.

V usage is TRBV4-1 and J usage is TRBJ1-1, with 9 bases aligning to TRBD1. The V segment lost 4 bases and the J segment 3 bases; nucleotides outside the gene matches: 9. The CDR3 is 16 amino acids. The germline V gene encodes CDR1 MGHRA and CDR2 YSYEKL. The CDR3 sequence is CASSLLTRTGDTEAFF. The CDR3 region has the DNA TGCGCCAGCAGCCTCCTTACACGGACAGGGGACACTGAAGCTTTCTTT.

This sequence joins TRBV30 and TRBJ2-7; 14 bases are shared with TRBD2. The ends lost 5 bases at V and 3 bases at J; junction bases unmatched: 3. This CDR3 has 14 amino acids. CDR1 is GTSNPN, CDR2 SVGIG, per germline (reference sequence). CDR3 protein: CAWGGTSGSYEQYF. CDR3 bases: TGTGCCTGGGGTGGGACTAGCGGGAGCTACGAGCAGTACTTC. The whole variable domain, filled in from reference TRBV30 and TRBJ2-7, reads SQTIHQWPATLVQPVGSPLSLECTVEGTSNPNLYWYRQAAGRGLQLLFYSVGIGQISSEVPQNLSASRPQDRQFILSSKKLLLSDSGFYLCAWGGTSGSYEQYFGPGTRLTVT.

This rearrangement joins TRBV29-1 to TRBJ1-1; TRBD1 is a possible D gene (5 bases). The germline V gene encodes CDR1 SQVTM and CDR2 ANQGSEA. The CDR3 is made up of 13 amino acids. V was shortened by 2 bases and J by 1 base, with 8 bases between the two germline ends. This CDR3 reads CSVEYRRNTEAFF. The CDR3 coding sequence is TGCAGCGTTGAATACAGGCGGAACACTGAAGCTTTCTTT.

The genes are TRBV27 and TRBJ1-6; no clear D. CDR3 length: 14 residues. V lost 5 bases, J lost 5 bases, and 10 bases lay in between. Per the germline V gene, CDR1 is MNHEY and CDR2 is SMNVEV (reference sequence). The CDR3: CASSPWANNSPLHF. The CDR3 DNA reads as TGTGCCAGCAGTCCCTGGGCCAATAATTCACCCCTCCACTTT.

Here the CDR3 reads CSARQGEDTGELFF. As DNA, the CDR3 is TGCAGCGCCAGACAGGGGGAAGACACCGGGGAGCTGTTTTTT. The chain links TRBV29-1 to TRBJ2-2, with TRBD1 matching 9 bases. The CDR3 length is 14 residues. J lost 3 bases, V lost 7 bases, and 6 bases had no gene match. The V gene's germline CDR1 is SQVTM and CDR2 ANQGSEA.

The rearrangement uses TRBV6-5 and TRBJ2-5; TRBD2 agrees at 7 bases. The V segment lost 5 bases and the J segment 5 bases; nucleotides outside the gene matches: 11. Germline assignment: CDR1 MNHEY and CDR2 SVGAGI. The CDR3 loop spans 15 amino acids. The CDR3 protein is CASSTRTSVAETQYF. CDR3 nucleotides: TGTGCCAGCAGTACGCGCACTAGCGTCGCGGAGACCCAGTACTTC.

The V gene is TRBV2, the J gene TRBJ2-1; D is undetermined. Trimming pared 7 bases from V and 4 bases from J, leaving 8 bases between. The germline V gene has CDR1 SNHLY and CDR2 FYNNEI. The CDR3 length is 12 residues. For the CDR3, the DNA is TGTGCCAGCACGAGTGATTACAATGAGCAGTTCTTC. Its translation: CASTSDYNEQFF. Full variable domain (missing parts from reference TRBV2 and TRBJ2-1): EPEVTQTPSHQVTQMGQEVILRCVPISNHLYFYWYRQILGQKVEFLVSFYNNEISEKSEIFDDQFSVERPDGSNFTLKIRSTKLEDSAMYFCASTSDYNEQFFGPGTRLTVL.

The chain has TRBV7-9 and TRBJ1-4; 11 positions match TRBD1. With V trimmed by 1 base and J by 3 bases, 4 bases remained unmatched. The length of the CDR3 is 17 residues. Germline V gives CDR1 SEHNR, CDR2 FQNEAQ (reference sequence). Here the CDR3 DNA reads TGTGCCAGCAGCTTAGGGACAGGGGGCGCGGCTAATGAAAAACTGTTTTTT. As protein: CASSLGTGGAANEKLFF.

The V call is TRBV7-9, the J call TRBJ1-4, with TRBD1 as a possible D gene (6 bases). Looked up from germline, CDR1 is SEHNR and CDR2 is FQNEAQ (reference sequence). This CDR3 comprises 18 residues. Trimming stripped 2 bases from V and 0 bases from J, with 16 bases between. CDR3 sequence reads: CASSLTRQGRPTNEKLFF. CDR3 nucleotides: TGTGCCAGCAGCTTAACTAGGCAGGGGCGCCCAACTAATGAAAAACTGTTTTTT.

V is TRBV12-2 and J is TRBJ2-7; TRBD1 is the table's D call, not checked against the DNA. TRBV12-2 is labeled a pseudogene. The CDR3 consists of 19 residues. CDR3 loop: CASRTVRDRDSPGSYEQYF. The DNA of the CDR3 is TGTGCAAGTCGGACCGTCCGGGACAGGGATTCCCCTGGGTCCTACGAGCAGTACTTC.

The rearrangement links TRBV7-2 to TRBJ2-7, with a weak D call TRBD2 (5 bases). V shed 9 bases and J shed 2 bases, with 14 bases lying between them. The CDR3 runs 13 residues. From germline, CDR1 is SGHTA and CDR2 FQGNSA. Here the CDR3 reads CASGSAWAYEQYF. The CDR3 DNA sequence: TGTGCCAGTGGTAGCGCGTGGGCCTACGAGCAGTACTTC.

This chain links TRBV27 with TRBJ1-1; TRBD1 aligns across 7 bases. V gave up 7 bases and J gave up 0 bases; unmatched junction bases: 5. The CDR3 has 14 amino acids. The V gene's germline CDR1 is MNHEY and CDR2 SMNVEV (reference sequence). The CDR3 is CASTQTGMNTEAFF. CDR3 bases: TGTGCCAGCACCCAGACAGGGATGAACACTGAAGCTTTCTTT.

CDR3 sequence reads: CASSGGTGPSYEQYF. CDR3 bases: TGTGCCAGCAGCGGAGGGACAGGGCCCTCCTACGAGCAGTACTTC. The rearrangement links TRBV9 to TRBJ2-5; TRBD1 matches 9 bases. The J call is in doubt because the DNA end fits TRBJ2-7 better. This CDR3 region has 15 residues. Germline CDR1 reads SGDLS; CDR2 reads YYNGEE.

The J gene is TRBJ1-2, the V gene TRBV27, with 7 bases lining up with TRBD1. Germline-derived CDR1 and CDR2 are MNHEY and SMNVEV (reference sequence). This CDR3 contains 13 residues. Trimming at V came to 4 bases and at J to 3 bases, leaving 2 bases not matched to a gene. The CDR3, as DNA: TGTGCCAGCAGTTCCACAGGGGACTATGGCTACACCTTC. Translation gives CASSSTGDYGYTF.

The chain uses TRBV11-2 and TRBJ1-2; TRBD1 might be the D (5 bases). The CDR3 contains 15 residues. Per germline, CDR1 SGHAT and CDR2 FQNNGV. V was shortened by 0 bases and J by 3 bases, with 11 bases between the two germline ends. CDR3 protein: CASSLDRGVDYGYTF. In nucleotides, the CDR3 is TGTGCCAGCAGCTTAGATCGGGGGGTTGACTATGGCTACACCTTC.

The chain couples TRBV6-1 to TRBJ1-1; D may be TRBD1 (6 bases). Germline CDR1 reads MNHNS; CDR2 reads SASEGT. This CDR3 contains 14 residues. The V gene lost 4 bases and the J gene lost 3 bases, with 12 bases spanning the gap. Here the CDR3 reads CASSGTGSYTEAFF. The CDR3 nucleotides are TGTGCCAGCAGTGGCACAGGGTCCTACACTGAAGCTTTCTTT.

The V call is TRBV7-7, the J call TRBJ2-3, with unresolved D. The germline V gene has CDR1 SSHAT and CDR2 FNYEAQ (reference sequence). The CDR3 loop spans 15 amino acids. With 3 bases removed from V and 0 bases from J, the gap between germline ends came to 10 bases. CDR3 region: CASSLGRMSTDTQYF. The CDR3 region has the DNA TGTGCCAGCAGCTTGGGCAGGATGAGCACAGATACGCAGTATTTT.

The chain couples TRBV2 to TRBJ2-1, with 7 bases matching TRBD2. V was pared by 8 bases and J by 5 bases, with 18 bases of the junction left unmatched. The germline V gene has CDR1 SNHLY and CDR2 FYNNEI. This CDR3 is 17 amino acids long. For the CDR3, the DNA is TGTGCCAGCGATCCCGGGCGGGACTATACACTCAACAATGAGCAGTTCTTC. Protein sequence: CASDPGRDYTLNNEQFF.

The chain links TRBV28 to TRBJ1-1; 7 positions match TRBD1. The CDR3 loop spans 14 amino acids. With 6 bases clipped from V and 6 bases from J, the junction kept 10 bases outside the gene matches. Looked up from germline, CDR1 is MDHEN and CDR2 is SYDVKM. CDR3 sequence (DNA): TGTGCCAGCAGATCAGGGGGTGTTTTCGCTGAAGCTTTCTTT. Its translation is CASRSGGVFAEAFF.

This chain connects TRBV11-2 to TRBJ1-4; TRBD1 is a possible D gene (5 bases). CDR1 SGHAT and CDR2 FQNNGV come from the germline V gene. This CDR3 spans 15 amino acids. V was clipped by 1 base and J by 8 bases, with 14 bases between them. This CDR3 reads CASSLGPGTREKLFF. In DNA, the CDR3 is TGTGCCAGCAGCTTAGGCCCAGGGACTCGGGAAAAACTGTTTTTT.

The J gene is TRBJ1-5, the V gene TRBV7-9, with D perhaps TRBD1 (6 bases). The CDR3 length is 15 residues. V lost 5 bases to trimming and J lost 0 bases, with 11 bases between them. CDR1 SEHNR and CDR2 FQNEAQ come from the germline V gene (reference sequence). CDR3: CASSPGQTSNQPQHF. CDR3 nucleotide sequence: TGTGCCAGCAGCCCGGGACAAACTAGCAATCAGCCCCAGCATTTT.

The genes are TRBV30 and TRBJ1-1, with D unresolved. The CDR3 is 11 amino acids. Germline V gene sequence: CDR1 GTSNPN, CDR2 SVGIG (reference sequence). V shed 8 bases and J shed 4 bases, with 11 bases lying between them. The CDR3 sequence is CADILRTEAFF. The CDR3 DNA reads as TGTGCCGATATACTACGCACTGAAGCTTTCTTT.

The gene calls are TRBV11-2 and TRBJ2-3, with no clear D. Trimming shortened V by 4 bases and J by 7 bases, and 18 bases separated the two germline ends. The CDR3 is made up of 15 amino acids. From germline, CDR1 is SGHAT and CDR2 FQNNGV. DNA for the CDR3: TGTGCCAGCAGCTCCGGTCGAGTCTCCCTTAATACGCAGTATTTT. Its translation is CASSSGRVSLNTQYF.

This sequence joins TRBV30 and TRBJ1-5; maybe TRBD1 (6 bases). The CDR3 extends over 12 amino acids. The germline V and J ends were trimmed by 4 bases and 7 bases, with 11 bases remaining between them. Germline CDR1 reads GTSNPN; CDR2 reads SVGIG (reference sequence). The CDR3 loop reads CAWKGEGQPQHF. The CDR3 DNA follows: TGTGCCTGGAAGGGGGAAGGGCAGCCCCAGCATTTT.

The gene calls are TRBV6-1 and TRBJ1-1; 9 bases agree with TRBD1. Per the germline V gene, CDR1 is MNHNS and CDR2 is SASEGT. Losses at the gene ends were 6 bases for V and 5 bases for J; bases not matched to a gene: 7. The CDR3 totals 14 residues. The CDR3 here is CASRWDRVDTEAFF. The CDR3 DNA is TGTGCCAGCAGGTGGGACAGGGTGGATACTGAAGCTTTCTTT.